This T cell receptor beta chain was retrieved from a study of cytomegalovirus exposure and HLA in healthy donors. Both 60 Vbeta primers and 13 Jbeta primers went into the PCR. Libraries were prepared by immunoSEQ multiplex PCR; TCRdb keeps only in-frame clonotypes and omits some of them. Of around 99,000 clones in the sample, 69% were seen once. Findings and limits, study-wide: Across HLA loci, a later analysis found differing TCR association rates, with DRB1 most and HLA-C fewest.

On this clone itself: Its antigen is not known.

Specimen: PBMCs. The clonotype originates from a woman between 65 and 79 years old in good health and CMV-seropositive.

Here the CDR3 DNA reads TGTGCCAGCAGCTTAACGAATTCAGGGGGCGAGCAGTACTTC. Amino acids: CASSLTNSGGEQYF. The V gene is TRBV7-3, the J gene TRBJ2-7; TRBD1 matches at 7 bases. V lost 0 bases, J lost 6 bases, and 5 bases stayed unmatched. The CDR3 contains 14 residues. Germline V gives CDR1 SGHTA, CDR2 FQGTGA.